This note documents a single T cell receptor (beta chain) sequence. The data stem from a study of blood T cells in healthy people across ages. Alongside a J-beta primer mix, a sample-barcoded 5' primer served in a second PCR lasting roughly 6 to 11 cycles. TCRdb fed the 5' RACE reads into MiXCR, producing one record per CDR3 protein. The sample consists of approximately 1.5 million distinct CDR3 sequences, about 45% of them appearing once. The V and J ends lost 4 bases and 2 bases respectively, with 9 bases between them. The germline V gene has CDR1 DFQATT and CDR2 SNEGSKA (reference sequence). CDR3 length: 12 residues.

The sequence was collected from a woman younger than 35 in good health. Sequenced: blood. V is TRBV20-1 and J is TRBJ2-7, with D uncertain. The CDR3 loop reads CSATEQTYEQYF. The DNA of the CDR3 is TGCAGTGCTACGGAACAGACCTACGAGCAGTACTTC.